The sequence of this TCR beta chain was determined in a study of T cells in localized non-small cell lung cancer. Looked up from germline, CDR1 is SGHTA and CDR2 is FQGTGA. This CDR3 spans 16 amino acids. J was trimmed by 3 bases and V by 4 bases; bases with no gene match: 5. Produced via immunoSEQ multiplex PCR; TCRdb's table is partial and in-frame only. The sample yields thousands of clones, about 85% seen once. This chain uses TRBV7-3 with TRBJ2-2; TRBD1 agrees at 10 bases. This sample comprised PBMCs, obtained before any cancer treatment. This receptor was taken from a woman aged 40-70 years with stage II lung adenocarcinoma. The CDR3 protein is CASSSGQGGDTGELFF. In DNA form, the CDR3 reads TGTGCCAGCAGCTCCGGACAGGGGGGAGACACCGGGGAGCTGTTTTTT. The entire variable domain, with the rest obtained from reference TRBV7-3 and TRBJ2-2, is as follows: GAGVSQTPSNKVTEKGKYVELRCDPISGHTALYWYRQSLGQGPEFLIYFQGTGAADDSGLPNDRFFAVRPEGSVSTLKIQRTERGDSAVYLCASSSGQGGDTGELFFGEGSRLTVL.